This T cell receptor (beta chain) originates from a study of blood T cell repertoires in COVID-19. Libraries were prepared by immunoSEQ multiplex PCR; TCRdb keeps only in-frame clonotypes and omits some of them. The table records approximately 180,000 clones, 88% of them present only once. With 7 bases clipped from V and 6 bases from J, the junction kept 11 bases outside the gene matches. This CDR3 spans 15 amino acids. CDR1 MNHEY and CDR2 SVGAGI come from the germline V gene. In this sample, this clone turned up once. Sequenced: peripheral blood. The receptor was isolated from a human donor in a cohort sampled during active COVID-19. The chain couples TRBV6-5 to TRBJ1-5, with 8 nucleotides matching TRBD1. The CDR3 nucleotides read TGTGCCAGCATCTTTGGGCAGGGGGCAAGTCAGCCCCAGCATTTT. Residues: CASIFGQGASQPQHF.